Listed below are T cell receptor beta chains from one sample, sequenced in a study of shared clonotypes between healthy human individuals. Libraries were prepared by immunoSEQ multiplex PCR; TCRdb keeps only in-frame clonotypes and omits some of them. The sample shows roughly 2 million clones, 95% of them seen only once. Input material: naive CD4+ T cells sorted from blood. The receptor source for this set is a man between 18 and 29 years old in good health. Each CDR3 is given with its conserved first and last residue. A D gene is named only where the DNA matches it firmly. Rows give clone size only sometimes, using once, few, many, or a class for an expanded clone.

abundance	j_gene	d_gene	v_gene	CDR3nt	CDR3aa
NA	TRBJ1-1	NA	TRBV5-1	TGCGCCAGCAGCTTGGCCAAGGGCACGAACACTGAAGCTTTCTTT	CASSLAKGTNTEAFF
NA	TRBJ2-1	TRBD2	TRBV30	TGTGCCTGGGAGTTAGCGGGAGGGTTATTTCTATTTGGTAATGAGCAGTTCTTC	CAWELAGGLFLFGNEQFF
NA	TRBJ2-7	NA	TRBV9	TGTGCCAGCAGCGCGGTTGGTTGGGGAGAGCAGTACTTC	CASSAVGWGEQYF
NA	TRBJ1-5	TRBD1	TRBV6-6	TGTGCCAGCAGTTACGGTCAGGGGGCAGGCAATCAGCCCCAGCATTTT	CASSYGQGAGNQPQHF
NA	TRBJ2-4	NA	TRBV7-7	TGTGCTAGCAGCCCTGCGGAGGGGAGCATTCAGTACTTC	CASSPAEGSIQYF
NA	TRBJ1-1	NA	TRBV5-1	TGCGCCAGCAGACTGACAGGAATGAACACTGAAGCTTTCTTT	CASRLTGMNTEAFF
once	TRBJ2-3	NA	TRBV30	TGTGCCTGGAGCCCTAGGGGCACAGATACGCAGTATTTT	CAWSPRGTDTQYF
NA	TRBJ1-2	TRBD1	TRBV2	TGTGCCAGCAGACAACTCAGCGTCCAGGGGGCCCACAACTATGGCTACACCTTC	CASRQLSVQGAHNYGYTF
NA	TRBJ1-2	NA	TRBV4-3	TGCGCCAGCAGCCAAGATACCACAGCACACTATGGCTACACCTTC	CASSQDTTAHYGYTF
NA	TRBJ2-1	NA	TRBV19	TGTGCCAGTAGTGTCCGGGAGAAAGGGAATGAGCAGTTCTTC	CASSVREKGNEQFF
NA	TRBJ1-4	NA	TRBV6-5	TGTGCCAGCAGTCGCAAGGGGGAAAAACTGTTTTTT	CASSRKGEKLFF
NA	TRBJ1-5	NA	TRBV19	TGTGCCAGTAGTATACCGGGGGGAGGAAGCAATCAGCCCCAGCATTTT	CASSIPGGGSNQPQHF
NA	TRBJ2-3	NA	TRBV9	TGTGCCAGCAGCGTAGCTCTCCGCGGCAGCACAGATACGCAGTATTTT	CASSVALRGSTDTQYF
NA	TRBJ1-2	TRBD1	TRBV28	TGTGCCAGCAGTCCGGTAGACAGGGGGTTCTATGGCTACACCTTC	CASSPVDRGFYGYTF
NA	TRBJ2-7	TRBD1	TRBV28	TGTGCCAGCAGGCGAGGGGGCCCTTCCTACGAGCAGTACTTC	CASRRGGPSYEQYF
NA	TRBJ2-5	NA	TRBV15	TGTGCCACCAGCAGAGATCCCCCCGAGACCCAGTACTTC	CATSRDPPETQYF
NA	TRBJ2-1	NA	TRBV19	TGTGCCAGTAGTAAAGGGTCGGTAAGGTTCTTC	CASSKGSVRFF
NA	TRBJ1-5	NA	TRBV18	TGTGCCAGCTCACCGACAGCAAATCAGCCCCAGCATTTT	CASSPTANQPQHF
NA	TRBJ2-3	NA	TRBV5-1	TGCGCCAGCAGCCTGGGGAACCCGCCTCTGAGACTAAGCACAGATACGCAGTATTTT	CASSLGNPPLRLSTDTQYF
NA	TRBJ1-1	NA	TRBV6-5	TGTGCCAGCAGTTACTCCCAGGGTCGAGCTTTCTTT	CASSYSQGRAFF
once	TRBJ2-3	NA	TRBV10-3	TGTGCCATCAGTGAGGGACTGGGCACAGATACGCAGTATTTT	CAISEGLGTDTQYF
NA	TRBJ1-2	NA	TRBV7-8	TGTGCCAGCAGCTTAGACAGGGTATCCTATGGCTACACCTTC	CASSLDRVSYGYTF
NA	TRBJ2-1	TRBD1	TRBV5-6	TGTGCCAGCAGCGCTCGACAGGGCTCCTACAATGAGCAGTTCTTC	CASSARQGSYNEQFF
NA	TRBJ2-5	NA	TRBV15	TGTGCCACCAGCAGAGATCCGGGAGAGACCCAGTACTTC	CATSRDPGETQYF
NA	TRBJ2-5	NA	TRBV18	TGTGCCAGCTCACCCTCCACACAAGAGACCCAGTACTTC	CASSPSTQETQYF
NA	TRBJ1-2	NA	TRBV2	TGTGCCAGCAGTGCGAGAGGGGTCGACACCTTC	CASSARGVDTF
NA	TRBJ2-1	TRBD2	TRBV10-2	TGCGCCAGCAGTCAACTGGGGGGGTATGAGCAGTTCTTC	CASSQLGGYEQFF
NA	TRBJ2-1	NA	TRBV5-8	TGTGCCAGCAGCCAGATGGGGCTTGTTACTGAGCAGTTCTTC	CASSQMGLVTEQFF
NA	TRBJ2-7	TRBD1	TRBV18	TGTGCCAGCTCACTGGGGGACAGGTCGTTTGGGAACGAGCAGTACTTC	CASSLGDRSFGNEQYF
NA	TRBJ1-2	TRBD1	TRBV6-5	TGTGCCAGCAAGCGGGACAGTCTTAACTATGGCTACACCTTC	CASKRDSLNYGYTF
NA	TRBJ2-7	NA	TRBV18	TGTGCCAGCTCACCAGTGACGGGGGTCGAGCAGTACTTC	CASSPVTGVEQYF
NA	TRBJ1-1	TRBD1	TRBV6-5	TGTGCCAGCAGGGTAGACAGGGGACCGAACACTGAAGCTTTCTTT	CASRVDRGPNTEAFF
NA	TRBJ2-5	TRBD2	TRBV5-1	TGCGCCAGCAGCTCTACGGGAGGAGAGACCCAGTACTTC	CASSSTGGETQYF
NA	TRBJ1-1	NA	TRBV28	TGTGCCAGCAGAGAGGGGGTCCGGAACACTGAAGCTTTCTTT	CASREGVRNTEAFF
NA	TRBJ2-5	NA	TRBV7-9	TGTGCCAGCAGGTTCCGGCAAGAGACCCAGTACTTC	CASRFRQETQYF
NA	TRBJ1-1	TRBD1	TRBV28	TGTGCCAGCAGTTCAGGACAGGGGAACGTCGCTGAAGCTTTCTTT	CASSSGQGNVAEAFF
NA	TRBJ2-1	NA	TRBV6-5	TGTGCCAGCAGTCCAACCGTTTTTTACTACAATGAGCAGTTCTTC	CASSPTVFYYNEQFF
NA	TRBJ2-7	TRBD1	TRBV5-1	TGCGCCAGCAGCGGACAGGGGGTCGAGCAGTACTTC	CASSGQGVEQYF
NA	TRBJ1-2	NA	TRBV6-1	TGTGCCAGCAGTGATCGGGCGTACGTGTACACCTTC	CASSDRAYVYTF
NA	TRBJ2-3	NA	TRBV9	TGTGCCAGCAGCGGGGAGGGGGCTAGCACAGATACGCAGTATTTT	CASSGEGASTDTQYF
NA	TRBJ1-2	NA	TRBV16	TGTGCCAGCAGCCAGTCGGGGACCCGCTATGGCTACACCTTC	CASSQSGTRYGYTF
NA	TRBJ2-2	NA	TRBV19	TGTGCCTCGGAAGGGCGGGCCAACACCGGGGAGCTGTTTTTT	CASEGRANTGELFF
NA	TRBJ2-7	TRBD1	TRBV30	TGTGCCTGGAGTGAGACAGGGTATTACGAGCAGTACTTC	CAWSETGYYEQYF
NA	TRBJ2-5	NA	TRBV6-1	TGTGCCAGCAGTGAAATCCGGACAGCAGAGACCCAGTACTTC	CASSEIRTAETQYF
NA	TRBJ2-7	TRBD1	TRBV9	TGTGCCAGCAGCGTCACCGGGACAGGGATGTACGAGCAGTACTTC	CASSVTGTGMYEQYF
NA	TRBJ2-1	NA	TRBV11-2	TGTGCCAGCAGCTCGGCGAACTCCTACAATGAGCAGTTCTTC	CASSSANSYNEQFF
NA	TRBJ2-7	TRBD2	TRBV5-4	TGTGCCAGCAGCCTGCGGGGGGACGAGCAGTACTTC	CASSLRGDEQYF
NA	TRBJ2-3	TRBD2	TRBV7-7	TGTGCTAGCAGCCCCGGACTAGCGGGAGGTACAGATACGCAGTATTTT	CASSPGLAGGTDTQYF
NA	TRBJ1-5	TRBD1	TRBV28	TGTGCCAGCAGTCTGATGATTGGACAGGGGGGAAATCAGCCCCAGCATTTT	CASSLMIGQGGNQPQHF
once	TRBJ1-5	NA	TRBV7-2	TGTGCCAGCAGCTCACGCGCCCGTCCAGGTACCAATCAGCCCCAGCATTTT	CASSSRARPGTNQPQHF
NA	TRBJ2-7	NA	TRBV18	TGTGCCAGCTCACAGCAGGGGAGCTCCTACGAGCAGTACTTC	CASSQQGSSYEQYF
NA	TRBJ1-2	TRBD1	TRBV10-3	TGTGCCATCACTGGACAGGGGGCAAATGGCTACACCTTC	CAITGQGANGYTF
NA	TRBJ2-7	TRBD2	TRBV27	TGTGCCAGCAGTTTAACCCCTAGCGGGGGAAGATACGAGCAGTACTTC	CASSLTPSGGRYEQYF
NA	TRBJ1-6	NA	TRBV2	TGTGCCAGCAGTGCGACACTCATCGCGAATTCACCCCTCCACTTT	CASSATLIANSPLHF